The sequence of this T cell receptor (beta chain) was determined in a study of memory CD4+ T cells and cytomegalovirus serostatus. General study results and limits: Median bootstrapped AUC for CMV status was about 0.96 originally, around 0.91 US-trained.

In this sample, this clone turned up a few times. What it binds is not known. Germline V CDR1 and CDR2: LNHNV, YYDKDF (reference sequence). This CDR3 is 14 amino acids long. V was shortened by 2 bases and J by 2 bases, with 10 bases between the two germline ends. Single viable CD3+CD4+CD8-CD45RO+ cells were sorted as the memory CD4+ T cells. Generated by immunoSEQ multiplex PCR, the TCRdb table keeps only in-frame clones and is missing some. Here the sample spans 45,000 to 65,000 clones, about 80% being singletons. The chain links TRBV15 to TRBJ2-7; no reliable D call. The origin of this receptor is an adult in good health and CMV-seropositive. The sequenced sample consisted of memory CD4+ T cells from blood. The CDR3 region has the DNA TGTGCCACCAGCAGACCCGACGGGCCCTACGAGCAGTACTTC. Residues: CATSRPDGPYEQYF. The variable domain in full, with the rest retrieved from reference TRBV15 and TRBJ2-7, is DAMVIQNPRYQVTQFGKPVTLSCSQTLNHNVMYWYQQKSSQAPKLLFHYYDKDFNNEADTPDNFQSRRPNTSFCFLDIRSPGLGDTAMYLCATSRPDGPYEQYFGPGTRLTVT.